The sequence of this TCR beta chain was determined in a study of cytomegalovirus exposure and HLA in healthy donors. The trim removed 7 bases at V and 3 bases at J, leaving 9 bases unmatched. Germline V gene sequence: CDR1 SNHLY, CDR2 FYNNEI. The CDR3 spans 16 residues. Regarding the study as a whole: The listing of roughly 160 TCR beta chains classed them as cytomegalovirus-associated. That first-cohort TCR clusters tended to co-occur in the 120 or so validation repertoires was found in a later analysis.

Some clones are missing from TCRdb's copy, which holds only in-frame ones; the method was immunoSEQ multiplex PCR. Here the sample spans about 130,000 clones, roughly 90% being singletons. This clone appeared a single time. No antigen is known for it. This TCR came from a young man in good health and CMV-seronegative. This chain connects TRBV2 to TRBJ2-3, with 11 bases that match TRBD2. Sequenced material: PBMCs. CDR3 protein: CASMGKLAGGTDTQYF. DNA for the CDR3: TGTGCCAGCATGGGGAAGCTAGCGGGAGGAACAGATACGCAGTATTTT.